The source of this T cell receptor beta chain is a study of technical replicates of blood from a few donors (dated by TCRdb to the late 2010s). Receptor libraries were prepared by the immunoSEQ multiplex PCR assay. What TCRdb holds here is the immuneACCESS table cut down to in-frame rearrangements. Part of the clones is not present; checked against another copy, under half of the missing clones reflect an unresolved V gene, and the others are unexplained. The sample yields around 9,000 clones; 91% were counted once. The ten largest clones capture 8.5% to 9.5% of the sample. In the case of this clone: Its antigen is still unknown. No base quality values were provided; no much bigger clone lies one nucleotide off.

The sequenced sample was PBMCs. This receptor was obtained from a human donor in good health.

The nucleotide sequence is TGTGCCAGCAGCTTGGGTGTCGGCTCGGGCACCGGGGAGCTGTTTTTT. It translates to CASSLGVGSGTGELFF. This chain is built from TRBV5-8 and TRBJ2-2; too little of a D gene remains to name it. V is cut by 0 bases and J by 4 bases, and the space between the germline ends is 13 bases. The CDR3 measures 16 amino acids from cysteine to phenylalanine. CDR3 DNA is the only sequence kept; it has 48 bases, read in frame from the first base. For CDR1 and CDR2, the germline V gene lists SGHTS and YDEGEE. Full variable domain (CDR3 extended with the reference TRBV5-8 and TRBJ2-2 proteins): EAGVTQSPTHLIKTRGQQATLRCSPISGHTSVYWYQQALGLGLQFLLWYDEGEERNRGNFPPRFSGRQFPNYSSELNVNALELEDSALYLCASSLGVGSGTGELFFGEGSRLTVL.